This is a list of T cell receptor beta chains from one sample in a study of blood T cell repertoires in COVID-19. Profiling relied on immunoSEQ multiplex PCR, and the TCRdb table lists in-frame clones only, not all of them. The sample includes about 280,000 clones, approximately 90% of them seen just once. Sequencing was done on a sample of PBMCs or T cells enriched from blood (not recorded which). These receptors were taken from a man aged 40-49 years who had been exposed to COVID-19. CDR3s leave out the opening cysteine and the closing phenylalanine or tryptophan. Some rows mark clone size as missing; the rest say once, few, many or name a class of expanded clone.

CDR3,size,V,J
ASSQLAGETYEQY,few,TRBV3-1/TRBV3-2,TRBJ2-7
ASSLPSGRAINEQY,-,TRBV28,TRBJ2-7
ASSPDRRPGNTIY,-,TRBV6-5,TRBJ1-3
ASSVNRAPYGYT,-,TRBV9,TRBJ1-2
ASSLLTEYNEQF,-,TRBV27,TRBJ2-1
ASSISTGPLSYEQY,-,TRBV19,TRBJ2-7
ASSFLDKPYEQY,-,TRBV14,TRBJ2-7
ASSLIGGPATGELF,-,TRBV7-3,TRBJ2-2
ATSTTDRGQLPYGYT,-,TRBV15,TRBJ1-2
ASSRGGPDREKLF,-,TRBV5-8,TRBJ1-4
ASSGGQSYEQY,-,TRBV2,TRBJ2-7
AWTLDRGQAF,-,TRBV30,TRBJ1-1
ASSLVPSSGANVLT,once,TRBV5-1,TRBJ2-6
ASSPLGTGGNT,-,TRBV28,TRBJ1-2
ASSRLGTRVDTQY,-,TRBV14,TRBJ2-3
ASISGTSGSSRYNEQF,-,TRBV2,TRBJ2-1
ASSPGTADNRAF,-,TRBV28,TRBJ1-1
ASSLTSGQQETQY,-,TRBV11-3,TRBJ2-5
SVTTSSYEQY,once,TRBV29-1,TRBJ2-7
ASRGGTGDTEAF,-,TRBV28,TRBJ1-1
ASSLSASGVYNEQF,once,TRBV7-2,TRBJ2-1
ASSIVSAGEETQY,-,TRBV19,TRBJ2-5
ASSLLSSWSYGYT,-,TRBV7-2,TRBJ1-2
ASNRPGLADSYEQY,-,TRBV5-6,TRBJ2-7
ASSQAPGVQETQY,-,TRBV4-1,TRBJ2-5
ASSQDVVTPEKLF,-,TRBV4-3,TRBJ1-4
ASGTGTLSYEQY,-,TRBV6-5,TRBJ2-7
ASSYNRDIGRDYNEQF,-,TRBV9,TRBJ2-1
ASSFGSNYEQF,-,TRBV12-3/TRBV12-4,TRBJ2-1
ASSLRVTGANTEAF,-,TRBV5-4,TRBJ1-1
ASSFWGRSNQPQH,-,TRBV28,TRBJ1-5
ASSPRTLAYNEQF,-,TRBV6-6,TRBJ2-1
ASSLDSSSGNTIY,-,TRBV4-3,TRBJ1-3
ASSLVYSYEQY,-,TRBV5-6,TRBJ2-7
AISPDRSSAIY,once,TRBV10-3,TRBJ1-3
ASTGRDREHYGYT,-,TRBV21-1,TRBJ1-2
ASSLVGGGTYEQY,-,TRBV13,TRBJ2-7
AWSQGLRTQY,-,TRBV30,TRBJ2-5
ASRPPDTYEQY,-,TRBV28,TRBJ2-7
ASGDRVVDEQF,-,TRBV12-5,TRBJ2-1
ASSFGSQPQH,-,TRBV28,TRBJ1-5
ASSAVEGEGRSEQY,-,TRBV7-9,TRBJ2-7
ASSLGLDNEQF,-,TRBV27,TRBJ2-1
ASGLVLGQGASEAF,-,TRBV12-5,TRBJ1-1
ASSKRTGGDTQY,-,TRBV6-2/TRBV6-3,TRBJ2-3
ASSGIPSGRASEQF,-,TRBV5-1,TRBJ2-1
ASTMTGVNTEAF,-,TRBV6-5,TRBJ1-1
ASSPRTGSNEKLF,once,TRBV27,TRBJ1-4
ASSLGGVGGMDGYT,-,TRBV7-9,TRBJ1-2
AWSVRELSYNEQF,-,TRBV30,TRBJ2-1
ASSPQTTLDTQY,-,TRBV14,TRBJ2-3
ASSVRLAGAYSYNEQF,-,TRBV3-1/TRBV3-2,TRBJ2-1
ASSLQGPYGYT,-,TRBV27,TRBJ1-2
ASSPRGTPQETQY,-,TRBV11-1,TRBJ2-5
ASSVETGFDEQY,once,TRBV9,TRBJ2-7